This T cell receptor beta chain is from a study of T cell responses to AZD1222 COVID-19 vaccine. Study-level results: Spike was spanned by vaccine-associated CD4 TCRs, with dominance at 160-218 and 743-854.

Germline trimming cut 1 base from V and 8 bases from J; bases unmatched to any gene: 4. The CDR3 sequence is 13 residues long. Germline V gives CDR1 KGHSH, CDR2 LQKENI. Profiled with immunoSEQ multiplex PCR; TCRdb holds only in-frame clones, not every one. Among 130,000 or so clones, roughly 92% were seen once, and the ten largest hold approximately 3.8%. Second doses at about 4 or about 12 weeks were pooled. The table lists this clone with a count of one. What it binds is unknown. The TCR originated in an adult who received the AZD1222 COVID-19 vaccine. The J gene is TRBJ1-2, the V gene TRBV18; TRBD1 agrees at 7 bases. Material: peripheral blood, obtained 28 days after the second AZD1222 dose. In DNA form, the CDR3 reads TGTGCCAGCTCACCACTAGGGGGCAGAGGCTACACCTTC. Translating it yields CASSPLGGRGYTF.